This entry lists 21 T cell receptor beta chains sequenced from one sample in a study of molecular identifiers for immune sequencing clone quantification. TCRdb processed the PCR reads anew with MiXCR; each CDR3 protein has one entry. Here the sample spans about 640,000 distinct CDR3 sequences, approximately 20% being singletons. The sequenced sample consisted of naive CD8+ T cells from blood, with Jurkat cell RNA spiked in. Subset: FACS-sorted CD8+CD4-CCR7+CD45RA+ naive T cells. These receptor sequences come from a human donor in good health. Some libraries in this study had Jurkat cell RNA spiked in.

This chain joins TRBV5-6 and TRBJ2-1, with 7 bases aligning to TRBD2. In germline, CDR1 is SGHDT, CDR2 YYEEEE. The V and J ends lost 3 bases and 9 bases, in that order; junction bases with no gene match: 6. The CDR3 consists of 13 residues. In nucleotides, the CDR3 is TGTGCCAGCAGCTCTGTGGGAGGGCTTGAGCAGTTCTTC. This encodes CASSSVGGLEQFF.

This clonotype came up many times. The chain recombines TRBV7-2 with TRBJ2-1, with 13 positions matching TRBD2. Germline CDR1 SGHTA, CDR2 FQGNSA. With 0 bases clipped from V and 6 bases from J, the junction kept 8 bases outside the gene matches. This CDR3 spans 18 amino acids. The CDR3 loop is CASSLAYVGLAGSNEQFF. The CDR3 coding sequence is TGTGCCAGCAGCTTAGCGTATGTGGGACTAGCGGGAAGCAATGAGCAGTTCTTC.

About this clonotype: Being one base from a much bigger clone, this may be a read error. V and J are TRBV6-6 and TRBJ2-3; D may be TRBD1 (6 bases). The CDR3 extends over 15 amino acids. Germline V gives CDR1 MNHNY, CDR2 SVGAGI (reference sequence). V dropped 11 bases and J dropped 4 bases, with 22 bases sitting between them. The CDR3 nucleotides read TGTGCCGGCACCTTAATGAATACAGGGCCAGATACGCAGTATTTT. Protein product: CAGTLMNTGPDTQYF.

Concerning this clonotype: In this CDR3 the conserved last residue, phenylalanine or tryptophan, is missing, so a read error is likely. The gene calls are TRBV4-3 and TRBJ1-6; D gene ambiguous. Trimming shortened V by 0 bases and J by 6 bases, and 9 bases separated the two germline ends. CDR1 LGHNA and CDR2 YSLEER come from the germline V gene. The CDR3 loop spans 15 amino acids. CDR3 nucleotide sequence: TGCGCCAGCAGCCAAGATCGGCAGACTAATTCACCCCTCCACATT. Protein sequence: CASSQDRQTNSPLHI.

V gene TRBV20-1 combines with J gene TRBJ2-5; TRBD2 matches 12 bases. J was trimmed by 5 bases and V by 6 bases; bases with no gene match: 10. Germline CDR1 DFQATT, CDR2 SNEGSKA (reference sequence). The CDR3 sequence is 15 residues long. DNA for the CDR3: TGCAGTGCCCCGGGACTAGCGGGCCTTGGGGAGACCCAGTACTTC. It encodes CSAPGLAGLGETQYF.

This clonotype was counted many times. The CDR3 loop reads CSAWDRRTYQPQHF. In nucleotides, the CDR3 is TGCAGTGCCTGGGACAGGCGCACATATCAGCCCCAGCATTTT. The V and J genes are TRBV20-1 and TRBJ1-5; 8 bases line up with TRBD1. This CDR3 region has 14 residues. Unmatched junction bases numbered 9, after V lost 6 bases and J lost 5 bases. The germline V gene has CDR1 DFQATT and CDR2 SNEGSKA (reference sequence).

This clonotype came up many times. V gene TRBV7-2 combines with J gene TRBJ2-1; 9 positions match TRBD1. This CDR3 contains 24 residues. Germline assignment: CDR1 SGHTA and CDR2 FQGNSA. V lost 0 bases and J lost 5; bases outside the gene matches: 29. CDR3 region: CASSLADGQRDRASRQYTHNEQFF. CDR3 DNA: TGTGCCAGCAGCTTAGCAGATGGACAACGGGACAGGGCGTCTCGTCAATACACCCACAATGAGCAGTTCTTC.

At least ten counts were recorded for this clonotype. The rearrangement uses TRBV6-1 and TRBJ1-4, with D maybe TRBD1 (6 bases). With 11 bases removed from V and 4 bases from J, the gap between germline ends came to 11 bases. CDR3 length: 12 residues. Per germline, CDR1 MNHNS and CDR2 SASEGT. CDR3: CAGGRYNEKLFF. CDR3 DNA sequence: TGTGCCGGGGGGCGGTATAATGAAAAACTGTTTTTT.

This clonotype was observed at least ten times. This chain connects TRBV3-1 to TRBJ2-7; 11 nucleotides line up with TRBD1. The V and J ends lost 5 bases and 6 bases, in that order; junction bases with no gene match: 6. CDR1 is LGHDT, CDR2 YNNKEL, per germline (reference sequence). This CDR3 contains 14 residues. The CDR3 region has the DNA TGTGCCAGCAGCTATGGACAGGGGGCATTCGAGCAGTACTTC. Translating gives CASSYGQGAFEQYF.

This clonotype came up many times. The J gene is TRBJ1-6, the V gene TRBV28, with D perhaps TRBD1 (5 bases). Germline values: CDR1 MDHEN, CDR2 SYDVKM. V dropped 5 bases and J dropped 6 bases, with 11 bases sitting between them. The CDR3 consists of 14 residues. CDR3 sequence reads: CASSGTALNSPLHF. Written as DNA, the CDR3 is TGTGCCAGCAGTGGGACTGCCCTTAATTCACCCCTCCACTTT.

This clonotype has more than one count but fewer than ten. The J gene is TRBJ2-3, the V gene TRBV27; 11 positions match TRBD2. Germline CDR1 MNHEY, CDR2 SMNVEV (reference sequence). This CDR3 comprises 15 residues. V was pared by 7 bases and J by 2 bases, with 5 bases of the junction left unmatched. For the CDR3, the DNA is TGTGCCAGCAACAAACTAGCGGGAGACACAGATACGCAGTATTTT. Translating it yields CASNKLAGDTDTQYF.

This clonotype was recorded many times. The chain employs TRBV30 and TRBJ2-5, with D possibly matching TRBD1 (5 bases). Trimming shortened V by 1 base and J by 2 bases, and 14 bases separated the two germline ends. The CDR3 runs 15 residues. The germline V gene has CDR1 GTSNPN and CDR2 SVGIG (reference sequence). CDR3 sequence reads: CAWSGRGFRQETQYF. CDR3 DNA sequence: TGTGCCTGGAGTGGTAGGGGTTTTCGGCAAGAGACCCAGTACTTC.

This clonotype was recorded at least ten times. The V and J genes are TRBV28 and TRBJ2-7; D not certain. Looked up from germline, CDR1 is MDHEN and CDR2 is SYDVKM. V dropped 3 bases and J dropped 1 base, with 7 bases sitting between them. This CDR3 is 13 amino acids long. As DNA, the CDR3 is TGTGCCAGCAGTTTTTTGTTGTCCTACGAGCAGTACTTC. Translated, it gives CASSFLLSYEQYF.

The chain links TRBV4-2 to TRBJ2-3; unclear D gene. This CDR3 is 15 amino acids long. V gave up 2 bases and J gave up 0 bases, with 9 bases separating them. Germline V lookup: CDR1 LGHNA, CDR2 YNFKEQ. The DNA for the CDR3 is TGTGCCAGCAGCCAAAGTCTCAGTAGCACAGATACGCAGTATTTT. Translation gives CASSQSLSSTDTQYF.

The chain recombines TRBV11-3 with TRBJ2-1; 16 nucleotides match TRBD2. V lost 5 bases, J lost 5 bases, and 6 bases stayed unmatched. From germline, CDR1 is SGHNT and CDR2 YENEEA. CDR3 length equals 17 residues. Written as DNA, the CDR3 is TGTGCCAGCAGCCCGGGACTAGCGGGAGGGCTTGACAATGAGCAGTTCTTC. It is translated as CASSPGLAGGLDNEQFF.

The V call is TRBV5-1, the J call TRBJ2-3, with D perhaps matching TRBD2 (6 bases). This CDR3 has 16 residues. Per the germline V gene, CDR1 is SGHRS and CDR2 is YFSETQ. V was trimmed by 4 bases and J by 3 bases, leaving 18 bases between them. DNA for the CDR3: TGCGCCAGCAGCGATTCGGCGGGGAGGCCGACAGATACGCAGTATTTT. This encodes CASSDSAGRPTDTQYF.

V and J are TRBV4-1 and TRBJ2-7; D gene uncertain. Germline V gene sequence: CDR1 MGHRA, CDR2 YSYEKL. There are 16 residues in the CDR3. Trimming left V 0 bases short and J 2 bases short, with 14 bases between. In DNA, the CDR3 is TGCGCCAGCAGCCAAGAGGCGAAGGGTGGGACCTACGAGCAGTACTTC. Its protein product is CASSQEAKGGTYEQYF.

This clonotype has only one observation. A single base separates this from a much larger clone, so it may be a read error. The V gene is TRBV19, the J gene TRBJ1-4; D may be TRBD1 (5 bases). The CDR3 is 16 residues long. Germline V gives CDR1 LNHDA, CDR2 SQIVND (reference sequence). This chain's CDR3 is CASSAPRGLEDEKLSF. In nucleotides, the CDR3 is TGTGCCAGTAGTGCCCCCCGGGGCCTGGAGGATGAAAAACTGTCTTTT. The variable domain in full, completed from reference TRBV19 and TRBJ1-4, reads DGGITQSPKYLFRKEGQNVTLSCEQNLNHDAMYWYRQDPGQGLRLIYYSQIVNDFQKGDIAEGYSVSREKKESFPLTVTSAQKNPTAFYLCASSAPRGLEDEKLSFGSGTQLSVL.

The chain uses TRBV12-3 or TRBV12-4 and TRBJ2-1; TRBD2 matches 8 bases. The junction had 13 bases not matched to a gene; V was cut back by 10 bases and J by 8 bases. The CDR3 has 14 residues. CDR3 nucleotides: TGTGCCATCGGGGGGGAGCCATTATTCTATGAGCAGTTCTTC. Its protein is CAIGGEPLFYEQFF.

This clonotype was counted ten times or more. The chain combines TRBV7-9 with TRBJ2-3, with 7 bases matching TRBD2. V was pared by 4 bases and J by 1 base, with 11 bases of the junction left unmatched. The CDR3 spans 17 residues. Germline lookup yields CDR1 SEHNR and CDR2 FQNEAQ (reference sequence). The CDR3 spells CASSSPGRLAGTDTQYF. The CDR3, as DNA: TGTGCCAGCAGCTCCCCCGGTAGGCTAGCGGGCACAGATACGCAGTATTTT.

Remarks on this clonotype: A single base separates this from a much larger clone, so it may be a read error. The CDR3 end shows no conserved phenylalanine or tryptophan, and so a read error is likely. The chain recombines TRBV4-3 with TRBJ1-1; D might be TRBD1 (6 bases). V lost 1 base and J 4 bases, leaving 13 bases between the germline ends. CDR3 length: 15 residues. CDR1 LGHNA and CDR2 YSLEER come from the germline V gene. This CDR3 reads CASSQGSGAGTEAFL. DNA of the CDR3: TGCGCCAGCAGCCAAGGGTCGGGGGCTGGCACTGAAGCTTTCCTT.